Listed here are 5 T cell receptor beta chains from one sample, sequenced in a study of tumor and adjacent non-tumor tissue in lung cancer. TCRbeta libraries were built with three rounds of nested PCR, modified from ARM-PCR. Each CDR3 protein gets one entry after TCRdb re-called the multiplex PCR reads with MiXCR. Of about 200,000 distinct CDR3 sequences in the sample, 71% were seen once. This sample's RNA came from whole unsorted tissue. Sequenced input: lung tumor tissue. The receptors shown here come from a man aged 55 to 70 with non-small cell lung cancer.

Points on this clonotype: This may arise from a read error, as a much more abundant clone is one base away. V is TRBV11-3 and J is TRBJ2-5; D uncertain. The CDR3 sequence is 12 residues long. Germline CDR1 and CDR2: SGHNT and YENEEA. Here the CDR3 DNA reads TGTGCCAGCAGCTTAGAAGGAGAGATCCAGTACTTC. Its translation is CASSLEGEIQYF.

Note on this clonotype: The junction shows a germline mismatch at one end, possibly a read error. The chain carries TRBV20-1 and TRBJ1-5, with 9 bases matching TRBD1. CDR1 and CDR2 (germline): DFQATT, SNEGSKA (reference sequence). This CDR3 region has 15 residues. The CDR3 nucleotides read TGCAGTGTTAGAGAGCACAGGGGGCTGGGTCAGCCCCAGCATTTT. It is translated as CSVREHRGLGQPQHF.

As regards this clonotype: A read error is possible here, since a much larger clone lies one base away. J is TRBJ1-2 and V is TRBV7-2; D remains ambiguous. The germline CDR1 and CDR2 sequences are SGHTA and FQGNSA. V was clipped by 3 bases and J by 4 bases, with 12 bases between them. The CDR3 covers 14 residues. DNA for the CDR3: TGTGCCAGCAGCTTTGGTGTGATAGCCTATGGCTACACCTTC. It specifies CASSFGVIAYGYTF.

This clonotype was detected many times. The chain joins TRBV29-1 to TRBJ2-2; TRBD1 might be the D (5 bases). Germline V lookup: CDR1 SQVTM, CDR2 ANQGSEA. The CDR3 spans 13 residues. Trimming cost V 7 bases and J 1 base, with 10 bases left between them. This chain's CDR3 is CSGGQLNTGELFF. The CDR3 coding sequence is TGCAGCGGAGGACAATTGAACACCGGGGAGCTGTTTTTT.

V usage is TRBV4-1 and J usage is TRBJ2-3; 13 nucleotides align to TRBD2. V trimming: 0 bases; J trimming: 5 bases; junction bases outside the gene matches: 5. Germline lookup yields CDR1 MGHRA and CDR2 YSYEKL. The length of the CDR3 is 17 residues. CDR3 protein: CASSQDPGTSGKDTQYF. The CDR3 nucleotides are TGCGCCAGCAGCCAAGATCCCGGGACTAGCGGGAAAGATACGCAGTATTTT.